Listed below are T cell receptor beta chains from one sample, sequenced in a study of shared clonotypes between healthy human individuals. The assay was immunoSEQ multiplex PCR, and TCRdb's table has in-frame clones only and misses some. The sample has under 1,100,000 clones, about 77% seen once. Input material: memory CD4+ T cells sorted from blood. The source is a man aged 18 to 30 in good health. Each CDR3 is given with its conserved first and last residue. The D gene is left open where the match is weak. Clone size, where shown, is once, few, many, or a class for clones that have expanded.

CDR3nt	CDR3aa	abundance	v_gene	j_gene	d_gene
TGCGCCAGCAGGTACGACAGGGCTAATGAAAAACTGTTTTTT	CASRYDRANEKLFF	NA	TRBV5-1	TRBJ1-4	TRBD1
TGTGCCAGCTCACAAGGACAGGGCTTTGAAGCTTTCTTT	CASSQGQGFEAFF	NA	TRBV18	TRBJ1-1	TRBD1
TGTGCCAGCAGCTCCGGACTAGCGGGAGGCACAGATACGCAGTATTTT	CASSSGLAGGTDTQYF	few	TRBV7-9	TRBJ2-3	TRBD2
TGTGCCAGCAGTTTACGGTCGGGGTACCAAGAGACCCAGTACTTC	CASSLRSGYQETQYF	NA	TRBV28	TRBJ2-5	NA
TGTGCCAGCACCCTGACAGGATTAAATTCACCCCTCCACTTT	CASTLTGLNSPLHF	NA	TRBV6-6	TRBJ1-6	NA
TGCAGTGCTAGACAAGAGACCCAGTACTTC	CSARQETQYF	few	TRBV20-1	TRBJ2-5	NA
TGCAGCGTTGACGGGGGGAGACAGGGGGCATATACGCAGTATTTT	CSVDGGRQGAYTQYF	NA	TRBV29-1	TRBJ2-3	TRBD1
TGTGCCATCAGTCACAGGGACGCCGTCACAGAGACCCAGTACTTC	CAISHRDAVTETQYF	NA	TRBV10-3	TRBJ2-5	NA
TGTGCCAGCAGTGAAAATGGCCTGGGGACGCTCGGCAATGAGCAGTTCTTC	CASSENGLGTLGNEQFF	NA	TRBV6-1	TRBJ2-1	NA
TGTGCCAGCAGCAGGCAGGGTTCCGGGGAGCTGTTTTTT	CASSRQGSGELFF	many	TRBV11-2	TRBJ2-2	NA
TGTGCCAGCAGCTTGGGGGATTCCTATGGCTACACCTTC	CASSLGDSYGYTF	NA	TRBV5-4	TRBJ1-2	NA
TGTGCCAGCCTCAGCCAAGGGGATTCCTATCAGCCCCAGCATTTT	CASLSQGDSYQPQHF	NA	TRBV6-6	TRBJ1-5	NA
TGTGCCAGCAGTTATAGTGCGGGTCACTCCTACGAGCAGTACTTC	CASSYSAGHSYEQYF	NA	TRBV6-6	TRBJ2-7	NA
TGTGCCAGCAGTCCAAGGGCCCTGGTAGGTCAGCCCCAGCATTTT	CASSPRALVGQPQHF	NA	TRBV28	TRBJ1-5	NA
TGTGCCTGGCGGTTGGGACAGGGGAATGAAAAACTGTTTTTT	CAWRLGQGNEKLFF	NA	TRBV30	TRBJ1-4	TRBD1
TGTGCCAGCAGCGACCAGGACAGGGGGTTGTACTTC	CASSDQDRGLYF	NA	TRBV6-5	TRBJ2-7	TRBD1
TGTGCCAGCTCACCATCAGGGGCCGGAACAGATACGCAGTATTTT	CASSPSGAGTDTQYF	once	TRBV18	TRBJ2-3	NA
TGCGCCAGCAGCACCGGGACTCACGCCTCCTACGAGCAGTACTTC	CASSTGTHASYEQYF	NA	TRBV5-1	TRBJ2-7	NA
TGTGCCAGCAGCGCCACGGGACAGAGTTTTTTCTTT	CASSATGQSFFF	NA	TRBV7-2	TRBJ1-1	TRBD1
TGTGCCTGCCTTAAGAACACTGAAGCTTTCTTT	CACLKNTEAFF	NA	TRBV30	TRBJ1-1	NA
TGTGCCAGCACACCCTCCATAGGGGTCTATGGCTACACCTTC	CASTPSIGVYGYTF	once	TRBV6-1	TRBJ1-2	NA
TGCGCCAGCAGCTTGCGACAGGAGGGGACCCAGTACTTC	CASSLRQEGTQYF	NA	TRBV5-1	TRBJ2-5	NA
TGTGCAAGTCGCTCTAGAGGGGGGCGCTGGGAAAACATTCAGTACTTC	CASRSRGGRWENIQYF	NA	TRBV12-2	TRBJ2-4	NA
TGTGCCAGCAGCGTGGCGGGAGGGTCCCACGAGCAGTACTTC	CASSVAGGSHEQYF	NA	TRBV9	TRBJ2-7	TRBD2
TGTGCCAGCTCACCGTCGGGACAACGAGGAGCTTTCTTT	CASSPSGQRGAFF	NA	TRBV18	TRBJ1-1	NA
TGTGCCAGCAGTTTCGGGGGCGATGAGCAGTTCTTC	CASSFGGDEQFF	NA	TRBV6-5	TRBJ2-1	NA
TGTGCCAGCAGCTTGAGCACAGATACGCAGTATTTT	CASSLSTDTQYF	NA	TRBV5-6	TRBJ2-3	NA
TGTGCCAGCAGTGCGTCGGGGGCCACTGAAGCTTTCTTT	CASSASGATEAFF	NA	TRBV2	TRBJ1-1	NA
TGTGCCAGCAATGGGAGGGGTAGGGACACCGGGGAGCTGTTTTTT	CASNGRGRDTGELFF	few	TRBV2	TRBJ2-2	TRBD2
TGTGCCAGTAGTATATCGACAGGGCGCGAATCTGGAAACACCATATATTTT	CASSISTGRESGNTIYF	NA	TRBV19	TRBJ1-3	TRBD1
TGTGCCAGCAGCTCGGGGGTTGGGGGCACCATATATTTT	CASSSGVGGTIYF	few	TRBV7-2	TRBJ1-3	NA
TGTGCCAGCAGCCCCCTTTGGAATCAGCCCCAGCATTTT	CASSPLWNQPQHF	NA	TRBV6-5	TRBJ1-5	NA
TGTGCCTGGAGTGGGTTGGGGGCCTACAATGAGCAGTTCTTC	CAWSGLGAYNEQFF	NA	TRBV30	TRBJ2-1	NA
TGTGCCAGCAGGCCTTCAGGGGGCAATCAGCCCCAGCATTTT	CASRPSGGNQPQHF	few	TRBV6-1	TRBJ1-5	NA
TGTGCCAGTAGTATAGGGGGGGCCCCCTATGGCTACACCTTC	CASSIGGAPYGYTF	NA	TRBV19	TRBJ1-2	NA
TGTGCCAGCAGCTTAGTGGGGGGGCCCCCAGATACGCAGTATTTT	CASSLVGGPPDTQYF	NA	TRBV7-6	TRBJ2-3	NA
TGTGCCAGCAGCTTCGGCACGATAGCGGGGTCCAACTACGAGCAGTACTTC	CASSFGTIAGSNYEQYF	once	TRBV7-8	TRBJ2-7	TRBD2
TGTGCCAGCAGTGAAGTTGAGAGGACAGATACGCAGTATTTT	CASSEVERTDTQYF	NA	TRBV25-1	TRBJ2-3	NA
TGTGCCACCAGCACCCCAAGGACTAGCGGGGCCTACAATGAGCAGTTCTTC	CATSTPRTSGAYNEQFF	few	TRBV15	TRBJ2-1	TRBD2
TGTGCCAGCAGCCGTTCAGGGACTCAAGAGACCCAGTACTTC	CASSRSGTQETQYF	NA	TRBV5-4	TRBJ2-5	NA
TGTGCCAGCAGCCGACAGGGGGCTTCGAACTATGGCTACACCTTC	CASSRQGASNYGYTF	NA	TRBV6-6	TRBJ1-2	TRBD1
TGTGCCAGCAGCTTAAGCAGGGATGATACGCAGTATTTT	CASSLSRDDTQYF	NA	TRBV7-3	TRBJ2-3	NA